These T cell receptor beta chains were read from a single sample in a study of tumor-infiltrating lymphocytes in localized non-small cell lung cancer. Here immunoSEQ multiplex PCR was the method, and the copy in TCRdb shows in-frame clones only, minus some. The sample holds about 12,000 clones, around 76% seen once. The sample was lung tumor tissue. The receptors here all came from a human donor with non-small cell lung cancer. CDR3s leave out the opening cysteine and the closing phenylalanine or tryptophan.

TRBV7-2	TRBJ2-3	ASSSSGGINTQY
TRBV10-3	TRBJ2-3	ATRGRGVTDTQY
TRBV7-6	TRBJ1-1	ASSARQSGNTEAF
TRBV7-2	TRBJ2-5	ASSTHPAGRQETQY
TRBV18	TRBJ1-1	ASSRGTQNTEAF
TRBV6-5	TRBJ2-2	ASSFDRFGELF
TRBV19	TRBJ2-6	ASNQEGGTGANVLT
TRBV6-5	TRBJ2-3	ASSRLAGTGDTQY
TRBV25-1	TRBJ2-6	ASRERGAANVLT
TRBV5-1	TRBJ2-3	ASSLIGDTQY
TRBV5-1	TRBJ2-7	ASSQGTYEQY